The 16 T cell receptor beta chains given below trace back to one sample, sequenced in a study of identical twins. MiXCR was run by TCRdb on the 5' RACE reads, yielding one entry per CDR3 protein. This table holds under 450,000 distinct CDR3 sequences, around 20% found once. The sequencing sample was made of naive T cells sorted from blood. Receptor source: a man aged 45-65 years in good health.

There are many counts of this clonotype. The rearrangement joins TRBV10-3 to TRBJ1-5; D possibly corresponds to TRBD1 (5 bases). This CDR3 is built from 16 residues. The ends were cut back, 0 bases at V and 6 bases at J, with 15 bases in the middle. CDR1 is ENHRY and CDR2 is SYGVKD in the germline V gene. Here the CDR3 DNA reads TGTGCCATCAGTGAGTCGATGGGCCAGGGCGGTCAGCCCCAGCATTTT. It is translated as CAISESMGQGGQPQHF.

This clonotype has ten or more counts. The rearrangement uses TRBV20-1 and TRBJ1-1; 10 bases are shared with TRBD1. With V trimmed by 6 bases and J by 4 bases, 8 bases remained unmatched. CDR3 length: 14 amino acids. Germline loops: CDR1 DFQATT, CDR2 SNEGSKA (reference sequence). For the CDR3, the DNA is TGCAGTGCCCTTCGGACAGGGGGTAGCACTGAAGCTTTCTTT. Protein: CSALRTGGSTEAFF.

This rearrangement joins TRBV11-2 to TRBJ2-7; tentatively, D is TRBD2 (6 bases). The CDR3 has 14 amino acids. V was shortened by 8 bases and J by 2 bases, with 16 bases between the two germline ends. Germline-derived CDR1 and CDR2 are SGHAT and FQNNGV. The CDR3 here is CASALGGNAYEQYF. The CDR3 nucleotides read TGTGCCAGCGCGCTCGGGGGTAACGCCTACGAGCAGTACTTC.

This clonotype was counted ten times or more. The chain combines TRBV4-1 with TRBJ1-5, with no clear D. Per germline, CDR1 MGHRA and CDR2 YSYEKL. The CDR3 length is 15 residues. V lost 0 bases and J lost 1, with 7 bases in between. The CDR3 loop reads CASSQEIGSNQPQHF. CDR3 nucleotide sequence: TGCGCCAGCAGCCAAGAAATTGGCAGCAATCAGCCCCAGCATTTT.

The gene calls are TRBV12-5 and TRBJ2-4; 7 positions agree with TRBD2. CDR1 and CDR2 (germline): LGHNT, FRNRAP. J lost 0 bases, V lost 6 bases, and 5 bases had no gene match. This CDR3 region has 15 residues. The CDR3 DNA sequence: TGTGCTAGTGGAAGACTAGCTAAAGCCAAAAACATTCAGTACTTC. The encoded protein is CASGRLAKAKNIQYF.

The chain links TRBV12-3 or TRBV12-4 to TRBJ1-5; 7 nucleotides match TRBD1. The J segment lost 1 base and the V segment lost 6 bases, leaving 6 bases of the junction unmatched. The CDR3 has 15 amino acids. CDR3: CASRPQGGSNQPQHF. The DNA for the CDR3 is TGTGCCAGCAGACCCCAGGGGGGGAGCAATCAGCCCCAGCATTTT.

This clonotype appeared many times. The chain joins TRBV7-3 to TRBJ2-7; unclear D gene. Germline CDR1 reads SGHTA; CDR2 reads FQGTGA. V lost 1 base, J lost 3 bases, and 19 bases lay in between. This CDR3 comprises 17 residues. Here the CDR3 reads CASSLKGARPHFYEQYF. CDR3 DNA: TGTGCCAGCAGCTTAAAAGGTGCGCGACCACACTTCTACGAGCAGTACTTC.

This clonotype has ten or more counts. The chain links TRBV29-1 to TRBJ2-7, with D unresolved. The CDR3 covers 12 residues. Trimming removed 4 bases at V and 3 bases at J, with 10 bases between. Germline CDR1 reads SQVTM; CDR2 reads ANQGSEA. CDR3 sequence: CSVAWVNYEQYF. In DNA, the CDR3 is TGCAGCGTTGCGTGGGTAAACTACGAGCAGTACTTC.

This clonotype occurred a few times. The J gene is TRBJ2-5, the V gene TRBV27, with D perhaps TRBD1 (6 bases). Germline V gene data show CDR1 as MNHEY and CDR2 as SMNVEV (reference sequence). This CDR3 contains 18 residues. Trimming left V 0 bases short and J 1 base short, with 18 bases between. The CDR3 nucleotides read TGTGCCAGCAGTTTATCGTGGGGCGGTCAGGGGCTCCAAGAGACCCAGTACTTC. It translates to CASSLSWGGQGLQETQYF.

The genes are TRBV15 and TRBJ2-3; 13 positions match TRBD2. The trim removed 3 bases at V and 6 bases at J, leaving 6 bases unmatched. The CDR3 sequence is 16 residues long. Germline V gene sequence: CDR1 LNHNV, CDR2 YYDKDF (reference sequence). The CDR3 sequence: CATSSPGTSGVDTQYF. The CDR3 DNA reads TGTGCCACCAGCAGTCCCGGGACTAGCGGGGTGGATACGCAGTATTTT.

This clonotype was found many times. CDR3 region: CASSEPGLGETQYF. Here the CDR3 DNA reads TGTGCCAGCAGTGAACCGGGACTCGGAGAGACCCAGTACTTC. The J gene is TRBJ2-5, the V gene TRBV25-1; possibly TRBD2 for D (6 bases). Germline CDR1 reads MGHDK; CDR2 reads SYGVNS. Deletions cut 2 bases from V and 4 bases from J, with 11 bases between. The CDR3 totals 14 residues.

This clonotype occurred many times. V usage is TRBV7-8 and J usage is TRBJ1-4, with D possibly matching TRBD1 (5 bases). Germline values: CDR1 SGHVS, CDR2 FQNEAQ. V lost 4 bases to trimming and J lost 2 bases, with 14 bases between them. The CDR3 has 16 amino acids. The CDR3 DNA sequence: TGTGCCAGCAGCTCCGGGACCGCCAGGACTAATGAAAAACTGTTTTTT. Translated: CASSSGTARTNEKLFF.

This clonotype came up a few times. The chain is built from TRBV13 and TRBJ2-3; no clear D gene. There are 15 residues in the CDR3. Germline V gene lookup returns CDR1 PRHDT and CDR2 FYEKMQ (reference sequence). The germline V and J ends were trimmed by 1 base and 4 bases, with 12 bases remaining between them. The CDR3 sequence is CASSLAYGRADTQYF. CDR3 DNA: TGTGCCAGCAGCTTAGCGTATGGAAGGGCAGATACGCAGTATTTT.

The chain combines TRBV5-1 with TRBJ2-2, with D unresolved. V gave up 3 bases and J gave up 4 bases, with 7 bases separating them. The CDR3 runs 13 residues. Looked up from germline, CDR1 is SGHRS and CDR2 is YFSETQ. In DNA form, the CDR3 reads TGCGCCAGCAGCTCCTTTGGCACCGGGGAGCTGTTTTTT. Protein product: CASSSFGTGELFF.

This clonotype was counted ten times or more. This rearrangement joins TRBV5-1 to TRBJ2-5; TRBD2 might be the D (6 bases). V lost 4 bases to trimming and J lost 0 bases, with 16 bases between them. This CDR3 has 16 residues. Germline lookup yields CDR1 SGHRS and CDR2 YFSETQ. CDR3 sequence reads: CASSELPSSDQETQYF. In nucleotides, the CDR3 is TGCGCCAGCAGCGAACTCCCTTCTAGCGACCAAGAGACCCAGTACTTC.

V and J are TRBV20-1 and TRBJ2-1, with a weak D call TRBD2 (5 bases). Trimming pared 0 bases from V and 12 bases from J, leaving 24 bases between. CDR3 length equals 16 residues. Germline CDR1 DFQATT, CDR2 SNEGSKA (reference sequence). The CDR3 nucleotides are TGCAGTGCTAGAGATCTTAGGTCTAGCTTTCTGGCGTTGCAGTTCTTC. It specifies CSARDLRSSFLALQFF.